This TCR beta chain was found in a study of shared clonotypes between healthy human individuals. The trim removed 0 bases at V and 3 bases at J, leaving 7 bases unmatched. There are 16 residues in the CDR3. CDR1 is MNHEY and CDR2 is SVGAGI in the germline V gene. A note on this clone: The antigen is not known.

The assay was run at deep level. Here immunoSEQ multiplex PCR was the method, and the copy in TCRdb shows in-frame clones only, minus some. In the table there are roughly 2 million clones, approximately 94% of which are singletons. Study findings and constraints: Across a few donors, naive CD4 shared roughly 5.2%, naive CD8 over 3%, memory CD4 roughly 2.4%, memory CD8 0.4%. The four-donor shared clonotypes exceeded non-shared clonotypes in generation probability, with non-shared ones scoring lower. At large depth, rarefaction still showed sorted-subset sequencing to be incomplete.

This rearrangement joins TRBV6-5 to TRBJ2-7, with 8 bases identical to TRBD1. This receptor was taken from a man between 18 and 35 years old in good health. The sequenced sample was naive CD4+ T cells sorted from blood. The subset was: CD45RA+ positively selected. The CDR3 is CASSYSGQGANYEQYF. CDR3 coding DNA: TGTGCCAGCAGTTACTCTGGGCAGGGGGCAAACTACGAGCAGTACTTC.